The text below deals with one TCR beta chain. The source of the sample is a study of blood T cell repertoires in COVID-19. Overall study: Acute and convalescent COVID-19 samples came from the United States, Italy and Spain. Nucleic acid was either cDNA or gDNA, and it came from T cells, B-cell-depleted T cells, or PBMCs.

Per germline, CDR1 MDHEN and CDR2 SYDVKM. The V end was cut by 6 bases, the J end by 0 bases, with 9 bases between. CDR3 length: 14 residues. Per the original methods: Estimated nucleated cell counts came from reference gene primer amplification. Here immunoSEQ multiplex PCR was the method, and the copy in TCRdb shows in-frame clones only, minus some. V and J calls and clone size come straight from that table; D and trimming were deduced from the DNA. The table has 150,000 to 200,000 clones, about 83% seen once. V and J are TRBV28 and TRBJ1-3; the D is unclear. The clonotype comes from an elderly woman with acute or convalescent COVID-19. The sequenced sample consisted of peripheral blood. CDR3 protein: CASSKQSSGNTIYF. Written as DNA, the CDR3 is TGTGCCAGCAGCAAACAAAGCTCTGGAAACACCATATATTTT.